This passage covers 9 T cell receptor beta chains from one sample sequenced in a study of siplizumab effects on memory and regulatory T cells. Assay: immunoSEQ multiplex PCR; the TCRdb copy retains only in-frame clones and omits some. Here the sample spans over 85,000 clones, approximately 96% being singletons. Sequenced: naive CD4+ T cells sorted from blood. The receptors were sampled from a human donor in good health.

V and J are TRBV5-6 and TRBJ1-2; 8 positions agree with TRBD1. The length of the CDR3 is 15 residues. CDR1 and CDR2 (germline): SGHDT, YYEEEE. With 4 bases clipped from V and 5 bases from J, the junction kept 10 bases outside the gene matches. CDR3 nucleotide sequence: TGTGCCAGCAGCCTACCGTCGGGACAGGCGTATGGCTACACCTTC. This sequence encodes CASSLPSGQAYGYTF.

For the CDR3, the DNA is TGTGCCAGCAGGCAAGGGGAAGGAAACACCATATATTTT. Its protein is CASRQGEGNTIYF. V is TRBV2 and J is TRBJ1-3, with D maybe TRBD1 (5 bases). Germline assignment: CDR1 SNHLY and CDR2 FYNNEI. Trimming cost V 6 bases and J 4 bases, with 10 bases left between them. CDR3 length: 13 amino acids.

This clone was found a few times. The gene calls are TRBV5-4 and TRBJ1-2; the D is unclear. The length of the CDR3 is 13 residues. Looked up from germline, CDR1 is SGHNT and CDR2 is YYREEE (reference sequence). The V end lost 0 bases, the J end lost 3 bases, and 6 bases lay between the germline ends. CDR3 protein: CASSLGADYGYTF. Here the CDR3 DNA reads TGTGCCAGCAGCTTGGGGGCAGACTATGGCTACACCTTC. The full variable domain, its missing parts supplied by reference TRBV5-4 and TRBJ1-2, is ETGVTQSPTHLIKTRGQQVTLRCSSQSGHNTVSWYQQALGQGPQFIFQYYREEENGRGNFPPRFSGLQFPNYSSELNVNALELDDSALYLCASSLGADYGYTFGSGTRLTVV.

The V gene is TRBV5-4, the J gene TRBJ1-1; 8 nucleotides agree with TRBD1. Trimming at V came to 4 bases and at J to 4 bases, leaving 9 bases not matched to a gene. The CDR3 runs to 15 residues. The germline V gene encodes CDR1 SGHNT and CDR2 YYREEE (reference sequence). CDR3 in amino acids: CASSPGQAGTTEAFF. CDR3 DNA: TGTGCCAGCAGCCCGGGACAGGCGGGGACCACTGAAGCTTTCTTT. The full variable domain, rest sourced from reference TRBV5-4 and TRBJ1-1, is ETGVTQSPTHLIKTRGQQVTLRCSSQSGHNTVSWYQQALGQGPQFIFQYYREEENGRGNFPPRFSGLQFPNYSSELNVNALELDDSALYLCASSPGQAGTTEAFFGQGTRLTVV.

The V and J genes are TRBV4-2 and TRBJ2-1; the match to TRBD2 covers 13 bases. CDR1 LGHNA and CDR2 YNFKEQ come from the germline V gene. Trimming took 2 bases from V and 4 from J; bases not matched to a gene: 14. The CDR3 contains 20 residues. The CDR3 sequence: CASSQRTISGTSGVYNEQFF. Written as DNA, the CDR3 is TGTGCCAGCAGCCAACGGACGATCTCCGGGACTAGCGGGGTTTACAATGAGCAGTTCTTC.

This rearrangement joins TRBV30 to TRBJ2-7; D is possibly TRBD1 (6 bases). CDR1 GTSNPN and CDR2 SVGIG come from the germline V gene (reference sequence). Trimming left V 1 base short and J 1 base short, with 17 bases between. This CDR3 is built from 16 residues. The DNA for the CDR3 is TGTGCCTGGAGTGCGGGCAGGGGATATTATTCCTACGAGCAGTACTTC. It codes for CAWSAGRGYYSYEQYF. The full variable domain, completed using reference TRBV30 and TRBJ2-7, is SQTIHQWPATLVQPVGSPLSLECTVEGTSNPNLYWYRQAAGRGLQLLFYSVGIGQISSEVPQNLSASRPQDRQFILSSKKLLLSDSGFYLCAWSAGRGYYSYEQYFGPGTRLTVT.

J is TRBJ1-1 and V is TRBV18, with 8 bases aligning to TRBD1. With 1 base clipped from V and 0 bases from J, the junction kept 7 bases outside the gene matches. Germline lookup yields CDR1 KGHSH and CDR2 LQKENI. This CDR3 contains 17 residues. The CDR3 sequence is CASSPRSGTGLNTEAFF. The DNA for the CDR3 is TGTGCCAGCTCACCACGATCAGGGACAGGCCTGAACACTGAAGCTTTCTTT.

The chain links TRBV7-2 to TRBJ2-7, with TRBD1 matching 7 bases. There are 14 residues in the CDR3. Germline V gene lookup returns CDR1 SGHTA and CDR2 FQGNSA. The ends lost 4 bases at V and 2 bases at J; junction bases unmatched: 5. The CDR3, as DNA: TGTGCCAGCAGCTCCCGACAGGGCACCTACGAGCAGTACTTC. This sequence encodes CASSSRQGTYEQYF. The full variable domain, completed using reference TRBV7-2 and TRBJ2-7, is GAGVSQSPSNKVTEKGKDVELRCDPISGHTALYWYRQSLGQGLEFLIYFQGNSAPDKSGLPSDRFSAERTGGSVSTLTIQRTQQEDSAVYLCASSSRQGTYEQYFGPGTRLTVT.

In nucleotides, the CDR3 is TGTGCCAGCAGTTTCAGCGGGGGGGAGACCCAGTACTTC. Translated: CASSFSGGETQYF. The chain is built from TRBV27 and TRBJ2-5; 9 nucleotides agree with TRBD2. Per the germline V gene, CDR1 is MNHEY and CDR2 is SMNVEV (reference sequence). The CDR3 spans 13 residues. J gave up 5 bases and V 3 bases, and 1 base lay outside the gene matches.